The 8 T cell receptor beta chains presented below share a single source sample, sequenced in a study of T cells in Graves' hyperthyroidism and ophthalmopathy. From RNA transcripts, TCR beta CDR3 regions were amplified. Primed by the HTBI set, a first-round RT-PCR was run on the TCR CDR3. Via MiXCR, TCRdb re-called the multiplex PCR reads, giving one row per CDR3 protein. The table records about 720,000 distinct CDR3 sequences, roughly 15% of them present only once. The sample consisted of blood. All receptors derive from a man aged 18 to 29 with Graves' hyperthyroidism.

The V call is TRBV7-9, the J call TRBJ2-7; D is possibly TRBD1 (5 bases). CDR1 SEHNR and CDR2 FQNEAQ come from the germline V gene (reference sequence). The CDR3 has 16 residues. With 5 bases removed from V and 4 bases from J, the gap between germline ends came to 21 bases. The CDR3 sequence: CASSPTSVGPLYEQYF. The CDR3 DNA sequence: TGTGCCAGCAGCCCAACGTCTGTGGGGCCGCTTTACGAGCAGTACTTC.

This clonotype was observed at least ten times. This sequence joins TRBV20-1 and TRBJ1-1; D is ambiguous. Germline CDR1 DFQATT, CDR2 SNEGSKA (reference sequence). The CDR3 is made up of 14 amino acids. Trimming took 2 bases from V and 3 from J, leaving 13 bases between them. Here the CDR3 DNA reads TGCAGTGCTAGAAAGGGAGGGTCGGACACTGAAGCTTTCTTT. It is translated as CSARKGGSDTEAFF.

The DNA for the CDR3 is TGTGCCAGCAGGGGACTAGCGGATCCCTACAATGAGCAGTTCTTC. It translates to CASRGLADPYNEQFF. The chain carries TRBV2 and TRBJ2-1, with 11 bases lining up with TRBD2. Per germline, CDR1 SNHLY and CDR2 FYNNEI. V dropped 6 bases and J dropped 2; count of bases not matched to a gene: 3. The CDR3 sequence is 15 residues long.

About this clonotype itself: This could be a read error, since a much larger clone is one nucleotide away. This chain uses TRBV18 with TRBJ2-4; D remains unclear. CDR1 is KGHSH, CDR2 LQKENI, per germline. Trimming removed 2 bases from V and 3 bases from J, with 8 bases in between. There are 14 residues in the CDR3. DNA for the CDR3: TGTGCCAGCTCACCAGGGGAAGTCAAAAACATTCAGTACTTC. It codes for CASSPGEVKNIQYF.

The J gene is TRBJ2-1, the V gene TRBV14; D not certain. The ends were cut back, 3 bases at V and 3 bases at J, with 3 bases in the middle. Germline V gene sequence: CDR1 SGHDN, CDR2 FVKESK. The CDR3 has 12 residues. CDR3 in amino acids: CASSHYYNEQFF. DNA for the CDR3: TGTGCCAGCAGCCATTACTACAATGAGCAGTTCTTC.

The chain employs TRBV6-2 or TRBV6-3 and TRBJ2-3, with a weak D call TRBD2 (6 bases). V gave up 8 bases and J gave up 2 bases, with 17 bases separating them. There are 15 residues in the CDR3. Germline V lookup: CDR1 MNHEY, CDR2 SVGEGT. CDR3 in amino acids: CASGMIADITDTQYF. As DNA, the CDR3 is TGTGCCAGCGGAATGATAGCGGACATCACAGATACGCAGTATTTT.

This clonotype was seen a few times. A junction boundary mismatches the germline segment, possibly from a read error. The chain couples TRBV7-9 to TRBJ2-5, with D maybe TRBD2 (6 bases). CDR1 and CDR2 (germline): SEHNR, FQNEAQ (reference sequence). There are 13 residues in the CDR3. Written as DNA, the CDR3 is TGTGCCAGCAGCTTAGGCGGGGCAGAGGCCCAGTACTTC. This translates into CASSLGGAEAQYF.

This chain connects TRBV28 to TRBJ2-2, with 8 nucleotides matching TRBD2. From germline, CDR1 is MDHEN and CDR2 SYDVKM. V was pared by 3 bases and J by 6 bases, with 6 bases of the junction left unmatched. The CDR3 runs 15 residues. The CDR3 loop is CASSLPGTRSGELFF. Written as DNA, the CDR3 is TGTGCCAGCAGTTTGCCGGGGACTAGATCCGGGGAGCTGTTTTTT.